This T cell receptor (beta chain) was sequenced in a study of T cells after yellow fever vaccination. This clonotype was seen a handful of times. Points from the study as a whole: Just a small share of clonotypes turned up in the CD4 compartment as well as the CD8 compartment. Primary-vaccination clones mostly resurfaced post-booster (approximately 96% CD4, about 87% CD8).

Via MiXCR, TCRdb re-called the 5' RACE reads, giving one row per CDR3 protein. The sample has about 14,000 distinct CDR3 sequences; under 7.5% are singletons. The sequence was obtained from a man in his late teens or twenties who received the YFV17D yellow fever vaccine. The source material was PBMCs, either bulk or a sorted T-cell subset (CD4+, CD8+, memory, or dextramer-sorted; not recorded which), sampled on the day of the yellow fever booster vaccination.

The CDR3 DNA is TGTGCCAGCAGTCCCGGCTACTATAATTCACCCCTCCACTTT. Amino acid sequence: CASSPGYYNSPLHF. The chain couples TRBV6-5 to TRBJ1-6; unclear D gene. Germline assignment: CDR1 MNHEY and CDR2 SVGAGI. The germline V and J ends were trimmed by 5 bases and 3 bases, with 8 bases remaining between them. CDR3 length: 14 residues.